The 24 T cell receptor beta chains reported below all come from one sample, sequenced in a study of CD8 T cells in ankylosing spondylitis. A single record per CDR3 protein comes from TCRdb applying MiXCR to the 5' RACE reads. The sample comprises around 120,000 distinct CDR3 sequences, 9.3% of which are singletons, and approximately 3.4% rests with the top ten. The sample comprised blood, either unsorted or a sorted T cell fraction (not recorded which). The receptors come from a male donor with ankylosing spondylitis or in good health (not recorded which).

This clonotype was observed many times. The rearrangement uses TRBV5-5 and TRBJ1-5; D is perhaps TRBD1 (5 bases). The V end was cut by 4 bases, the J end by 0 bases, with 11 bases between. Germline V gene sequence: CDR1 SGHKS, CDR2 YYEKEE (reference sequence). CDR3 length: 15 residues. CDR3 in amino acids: CASSPFGGSNQPQHF. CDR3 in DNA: TGTGCCAGCAGCCCCTTTGGGGGTAGCAATCAGCCCCAGCATTTT.

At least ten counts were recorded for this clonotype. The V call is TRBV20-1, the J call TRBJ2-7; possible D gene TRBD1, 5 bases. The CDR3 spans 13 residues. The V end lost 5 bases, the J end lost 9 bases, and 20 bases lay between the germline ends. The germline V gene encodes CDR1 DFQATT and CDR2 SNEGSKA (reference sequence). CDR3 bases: TGCAGTGCTGGCTCACAAACAGGACAAGGGCAGTACTTC. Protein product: CSAGSQTGQGQYF.

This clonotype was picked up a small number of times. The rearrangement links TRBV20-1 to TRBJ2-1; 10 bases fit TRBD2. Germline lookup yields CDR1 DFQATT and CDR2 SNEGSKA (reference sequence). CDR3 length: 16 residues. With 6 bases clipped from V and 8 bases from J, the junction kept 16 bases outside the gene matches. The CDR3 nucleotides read TGCAGTGCCCCCGCCAAGGCTAGCGGGAGCCTCCATGAGCAGTTCTTC. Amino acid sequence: CSAPAKASGSLHEQFF.

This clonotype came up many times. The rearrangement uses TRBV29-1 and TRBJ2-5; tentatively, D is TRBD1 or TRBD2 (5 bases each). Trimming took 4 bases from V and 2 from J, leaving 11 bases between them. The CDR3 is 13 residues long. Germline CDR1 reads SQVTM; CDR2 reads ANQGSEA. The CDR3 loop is CSVVRDVQETQYF. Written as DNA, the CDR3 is TGCAGCGTTGTTCGGGACGTACAAGAGACCCAGTACTTC. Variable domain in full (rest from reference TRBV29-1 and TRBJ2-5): SAVISQKPSRDICQRGTSLTIQCQVDSQVTMMFWYRQQPGQSLTLIATANQGSEATYESGFVIDKFPISRPNLTFSTLTVSNMSPEDSSIYLCSVVRDVQETQYFGPGTRLLVL.

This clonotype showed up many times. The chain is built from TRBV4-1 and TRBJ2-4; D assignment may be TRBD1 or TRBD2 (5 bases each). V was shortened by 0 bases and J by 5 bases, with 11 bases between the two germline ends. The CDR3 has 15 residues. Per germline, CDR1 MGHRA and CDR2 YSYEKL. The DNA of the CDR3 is TGCGCCAGCAGCCAAGATACCGGGGCGCAAAACATTCAGTACTTC. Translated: CASSQDTGAQNIQYF.

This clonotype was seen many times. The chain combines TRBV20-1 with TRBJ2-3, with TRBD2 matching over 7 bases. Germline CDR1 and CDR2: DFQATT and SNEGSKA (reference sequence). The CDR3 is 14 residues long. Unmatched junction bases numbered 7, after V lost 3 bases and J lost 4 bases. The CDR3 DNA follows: TGCAGTGCTAGTCAGGGAGGGCCCCCAGATACGCAGTATTTT. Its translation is CSASQGGPPDTQYF.

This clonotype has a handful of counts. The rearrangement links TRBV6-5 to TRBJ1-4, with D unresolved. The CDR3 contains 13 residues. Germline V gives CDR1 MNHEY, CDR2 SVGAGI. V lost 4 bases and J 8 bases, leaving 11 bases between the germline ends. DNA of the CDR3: TGTGCCAGCAGTTCCGGGAGTTGGGAAAAACTGTTTTTT. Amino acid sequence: CASSSGSWEKLFF.

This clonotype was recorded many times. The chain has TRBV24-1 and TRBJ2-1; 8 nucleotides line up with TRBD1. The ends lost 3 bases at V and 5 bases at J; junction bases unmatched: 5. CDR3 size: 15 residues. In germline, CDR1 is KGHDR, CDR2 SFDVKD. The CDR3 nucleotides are TGTGCCACCAGTGATCGGACAGGGTTGGACAATGAGCAGTTCTTC. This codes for CATSDRTGLDNEQFF.

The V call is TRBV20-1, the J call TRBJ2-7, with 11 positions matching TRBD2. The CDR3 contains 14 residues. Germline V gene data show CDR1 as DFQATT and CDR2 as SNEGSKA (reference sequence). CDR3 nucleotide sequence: TGCGCGACTGCTTTAGCGGGAGGGCCGAACGAGCAGTACTTC. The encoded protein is CATALAGGPNEQYF.

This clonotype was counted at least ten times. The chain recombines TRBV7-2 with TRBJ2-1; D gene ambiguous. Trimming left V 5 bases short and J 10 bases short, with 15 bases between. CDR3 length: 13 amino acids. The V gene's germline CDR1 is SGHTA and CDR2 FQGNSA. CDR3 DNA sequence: TGTGCCAGCAGCCCACGACTGCGCCCCGAGCAGTTCTTC. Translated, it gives CASSPRLRPEQFF.

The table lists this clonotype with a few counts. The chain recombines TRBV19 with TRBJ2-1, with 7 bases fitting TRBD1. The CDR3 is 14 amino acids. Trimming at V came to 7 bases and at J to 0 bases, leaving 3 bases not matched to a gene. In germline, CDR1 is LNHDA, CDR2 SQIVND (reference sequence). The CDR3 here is CASTGTDSYNEQFF. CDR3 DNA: TGTGCCAGTACCGGGACAGACTCCTACAATGAGCAGTTCTTC.

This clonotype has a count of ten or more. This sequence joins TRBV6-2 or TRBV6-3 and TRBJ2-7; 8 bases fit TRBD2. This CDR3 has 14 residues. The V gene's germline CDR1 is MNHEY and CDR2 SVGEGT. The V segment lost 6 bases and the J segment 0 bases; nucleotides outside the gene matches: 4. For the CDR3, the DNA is TGTGCCAGCAGGAGTAGCGGGGACTCCTACGAGCAGTACTTC. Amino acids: CASRSSGDSYEQYF.

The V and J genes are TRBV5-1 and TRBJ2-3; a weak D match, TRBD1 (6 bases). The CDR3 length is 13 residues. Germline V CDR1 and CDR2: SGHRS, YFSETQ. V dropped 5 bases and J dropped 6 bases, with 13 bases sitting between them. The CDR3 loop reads CASRLDQGDTQYF. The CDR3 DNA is TGCGCCAGCAGGCTGGACCAGGGGGATACGCAGTATTTT.

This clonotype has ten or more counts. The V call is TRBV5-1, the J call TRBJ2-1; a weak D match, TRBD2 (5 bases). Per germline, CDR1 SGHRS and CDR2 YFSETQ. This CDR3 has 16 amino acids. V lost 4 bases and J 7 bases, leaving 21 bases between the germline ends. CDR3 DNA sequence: TGCGCCAGCAGCCCGGAGACTTGGGGAGTTGCGAATGAGCAGTTCTTC. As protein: CASSPETWGVANEQFF.

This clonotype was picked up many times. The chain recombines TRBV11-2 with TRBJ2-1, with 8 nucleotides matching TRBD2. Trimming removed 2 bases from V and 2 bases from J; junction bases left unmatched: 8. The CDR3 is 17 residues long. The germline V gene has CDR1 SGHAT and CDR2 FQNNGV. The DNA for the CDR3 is TGTGCCAGCAGCTTAATCCGGTACGGGAGGGCCTACAATGAGCAGTTCTTC. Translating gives CASSLIRYGRAYNEQFF.

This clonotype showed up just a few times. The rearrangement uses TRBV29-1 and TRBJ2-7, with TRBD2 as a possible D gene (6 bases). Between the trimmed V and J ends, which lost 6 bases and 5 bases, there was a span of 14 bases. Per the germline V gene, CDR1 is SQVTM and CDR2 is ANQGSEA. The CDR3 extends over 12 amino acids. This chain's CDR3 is CSVAGSVNEQYF. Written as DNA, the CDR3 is TGCAGCGTGGCGGGGAGTGTCAACGAGCAGTACTTC.

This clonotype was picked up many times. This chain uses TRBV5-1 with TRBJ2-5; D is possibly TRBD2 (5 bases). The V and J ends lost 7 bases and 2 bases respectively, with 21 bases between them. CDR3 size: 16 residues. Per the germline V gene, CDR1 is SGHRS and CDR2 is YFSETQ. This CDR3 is CASRSEPASPQETQYF. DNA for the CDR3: TGCGCCAGCCGTTCCGAACCGGCTAGCCCTCAAGAGACCCAGTACTTC.

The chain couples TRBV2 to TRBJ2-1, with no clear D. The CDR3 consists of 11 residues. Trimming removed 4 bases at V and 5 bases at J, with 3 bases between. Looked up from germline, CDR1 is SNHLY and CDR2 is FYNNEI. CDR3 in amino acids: CASSANNEQFF. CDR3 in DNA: TGTGCCAGCAGTGCCAACAATGAGCAGTTCTTC.

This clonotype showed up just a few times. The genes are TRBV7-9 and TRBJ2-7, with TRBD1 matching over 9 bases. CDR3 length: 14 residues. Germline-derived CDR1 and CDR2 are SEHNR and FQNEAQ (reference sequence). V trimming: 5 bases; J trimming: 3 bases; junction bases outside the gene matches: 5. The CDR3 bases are TGTGCCAGCAGCCACGGGACAGGGAACTACGAGCAGTACTTC. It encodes CASSHGTGNYEQYF.

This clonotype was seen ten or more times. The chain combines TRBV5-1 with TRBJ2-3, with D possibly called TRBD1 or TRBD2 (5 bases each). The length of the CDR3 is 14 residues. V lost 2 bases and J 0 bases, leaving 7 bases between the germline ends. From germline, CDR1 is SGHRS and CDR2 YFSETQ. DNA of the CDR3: TGCGCCAGCAGCTTCGGGGACAGCACAGATACGCAGTATTTT. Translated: CASSFGDSTDTQYF. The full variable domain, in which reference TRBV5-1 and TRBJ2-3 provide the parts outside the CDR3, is KAGVTQTPRYLIKTRGQQVTLSCSPISGHRSVSWYQQTPGQGLQFLFEYFSETQRNKGNFPGRFSGRQFSNSRSEMNVSTLELGDSALYLCASSFGDSTDTQYFGPGTRLTVL.

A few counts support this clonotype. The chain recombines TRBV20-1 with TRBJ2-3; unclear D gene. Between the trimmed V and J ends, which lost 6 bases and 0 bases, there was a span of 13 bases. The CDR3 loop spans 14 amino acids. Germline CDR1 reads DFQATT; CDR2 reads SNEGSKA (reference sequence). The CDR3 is CSAPERSSTDTQYF. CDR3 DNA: TGCAGTGCCCCGGAAAGGTCCAGCACAGATACGCAGTATTTT.

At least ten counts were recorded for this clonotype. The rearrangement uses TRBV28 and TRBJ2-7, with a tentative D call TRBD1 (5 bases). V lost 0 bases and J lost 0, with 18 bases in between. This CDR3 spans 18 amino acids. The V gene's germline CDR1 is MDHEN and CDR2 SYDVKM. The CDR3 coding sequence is TGTGCCAGCAGTTTATGGCCCCGCAGGACATCGAGCTCCTACGAGCAGTACTTC. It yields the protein CASSLWPRRTSSSYEQYF.

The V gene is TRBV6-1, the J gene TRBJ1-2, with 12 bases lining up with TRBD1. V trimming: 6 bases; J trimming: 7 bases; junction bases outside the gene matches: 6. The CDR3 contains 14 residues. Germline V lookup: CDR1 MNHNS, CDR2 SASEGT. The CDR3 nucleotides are TGTGCCAGCAGAACCGGGACAGGGGGCCGTGGCTACACCTTC. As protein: CASRTGTGGRGYTF.

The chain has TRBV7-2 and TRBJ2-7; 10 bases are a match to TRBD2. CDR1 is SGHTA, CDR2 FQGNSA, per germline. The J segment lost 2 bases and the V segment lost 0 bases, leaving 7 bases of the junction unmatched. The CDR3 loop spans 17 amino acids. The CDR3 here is CASSLASGGNAAYEQYF. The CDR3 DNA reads TGTGCCAGCAGCTTAGCTAGCGGGGGGAACGCGGCCTACGAGCAGTACTTC.